The T cell receptor beta chain described here comes from a study of T cell responses to AZD1222 COVID-19 vaccine. Study-wide points: Spike regions recognized by vaccine-associated CD4 TCRs spanned the protein, led by 160-218 and 743-854. It should be noted that donors were predominantly white British and more often female, and clonal diversity was possibly underestimated. A reported finding is that nearly half of spike-specific TCRs target unmutated variant regions. At baseline, seropositivity was found in only 6 or 7 AZD1222 recipients.

Assay: immunoSEQ multiplex PCR; the TCRdb copy retains only in-frame clones and omits some. Altogether 120,000 to 150,000 clones are present, around 88% being singletons, with the ten largest covering approximately 3.6%. About this clone itself: Its target is not known.

Germline V gene data show CDR1 as MNHEY and CDR2 as SMNVEV (reference sequence). This CDR3 spans 15 amino acids. The V gene end was trimmed by 5 bases and the J gene end by 2 bases; junction bases not matched to a gene: 8. The sequence was obtained from an adult in good health. V usage is TRBV27 and J usage is TRBJ2-5; TRBD1 agrees at 7 bases. Sequencing was performed on peripheral blood, taken on day 0 of MenACWY control vaccination. The CDR3 DNA reads TGTGCCAGCAGTCCATACGACAGGGCTCAAGAGACCCAGTACTTC. Protein sequence: CASSPYDRAQETQYF.